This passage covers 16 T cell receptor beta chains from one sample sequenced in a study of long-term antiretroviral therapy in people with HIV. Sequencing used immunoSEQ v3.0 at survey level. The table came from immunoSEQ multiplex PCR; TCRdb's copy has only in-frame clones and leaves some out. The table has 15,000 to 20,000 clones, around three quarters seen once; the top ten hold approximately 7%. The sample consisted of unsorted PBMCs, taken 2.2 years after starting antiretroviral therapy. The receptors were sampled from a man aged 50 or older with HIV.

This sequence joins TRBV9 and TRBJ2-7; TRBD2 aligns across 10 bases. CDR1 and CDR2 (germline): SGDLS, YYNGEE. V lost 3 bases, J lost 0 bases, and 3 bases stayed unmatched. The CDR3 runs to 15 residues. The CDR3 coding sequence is TGTGCCAGCAGCGAGCGGGGGGGAAGCTCCTACGAGCAGTACTTC. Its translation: CASSERGGSSYEQYF. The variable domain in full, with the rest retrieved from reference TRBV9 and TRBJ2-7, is DSGVTQTPKHLITATGQRVTLRCSPRSGDLSVYWYQQSLDQGLQFLIQYYNGEERAKGNILERFSAQQFPDLHSELNLSSLELGDSALYFCASSERGGSSYEQYFGPGTRLTVT.

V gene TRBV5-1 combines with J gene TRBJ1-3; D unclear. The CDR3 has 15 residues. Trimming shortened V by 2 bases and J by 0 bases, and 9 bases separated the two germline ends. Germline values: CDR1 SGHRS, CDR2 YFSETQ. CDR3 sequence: CASSFGRHSGNTIYF. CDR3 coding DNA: TGCGCCAGCAGCTTCGGCCGGCACTCTGGAAACACCATATATTTT.

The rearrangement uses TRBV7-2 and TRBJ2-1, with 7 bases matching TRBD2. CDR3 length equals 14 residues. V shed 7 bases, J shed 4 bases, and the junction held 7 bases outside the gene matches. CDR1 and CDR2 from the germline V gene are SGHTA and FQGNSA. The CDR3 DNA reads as TGTGCCAGCACCCCGTCTAGCGGATACAATGAGCAGTTCTTC. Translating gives CASTPSSGYNEQFF.

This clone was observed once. The CDR3 sequence: CATSRSWDLTVTYEQYF. Here the CDR3 DNA reads TGTGCCACCAGCCGATCATGGGACCTGACAGTCACCTACGAGCAGTACTTC. V usage is TRBV15 and J usage is TRBJ2-7; the D call may be TRBD1 or TRBD2 (5 bases each). Germline lookup yields CDR1 LNHNV and CDR2 YYDKDF (reference sequence). The germline V and J ends were trimmed by 5 bases and 2 bases, with 22 bases remaining between them. CDR3 length equals 17 residues.

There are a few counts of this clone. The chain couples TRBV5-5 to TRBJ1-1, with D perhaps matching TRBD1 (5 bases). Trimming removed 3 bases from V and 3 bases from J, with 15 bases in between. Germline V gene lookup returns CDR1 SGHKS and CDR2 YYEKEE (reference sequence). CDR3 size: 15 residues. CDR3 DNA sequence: TGTGCCAGCAGCTCGGGACCGGTCAGGGACACTGAAGCTTTCTTT. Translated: CASSSGPVRDTEAFF.

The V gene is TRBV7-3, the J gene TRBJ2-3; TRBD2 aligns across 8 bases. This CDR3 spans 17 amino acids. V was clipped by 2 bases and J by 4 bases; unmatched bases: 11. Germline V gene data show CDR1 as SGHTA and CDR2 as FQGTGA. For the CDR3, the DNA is TGTGCCAGCAGCTTATACCGGGGGGGGACTGGGGCAGATACGCAGTATTTT. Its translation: CASSLYRGGTGADTQYF.

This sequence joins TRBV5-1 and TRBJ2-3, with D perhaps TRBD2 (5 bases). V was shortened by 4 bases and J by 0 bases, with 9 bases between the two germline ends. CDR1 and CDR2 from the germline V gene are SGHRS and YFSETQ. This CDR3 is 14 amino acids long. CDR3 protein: CASSSWTSTDTQYF. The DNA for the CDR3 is TGCGCCAGCAGCAGTTGGACTAGCACAGATACGCAGTATTTT.

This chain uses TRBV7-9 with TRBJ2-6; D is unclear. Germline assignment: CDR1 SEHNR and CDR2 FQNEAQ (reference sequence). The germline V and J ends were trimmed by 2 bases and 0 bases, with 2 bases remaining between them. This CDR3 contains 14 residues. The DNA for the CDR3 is TGTGCCAGCAGCTTACACTCTGGGGCCAACGTCCTGACTTTC. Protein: CASSLHSGANVLTF.

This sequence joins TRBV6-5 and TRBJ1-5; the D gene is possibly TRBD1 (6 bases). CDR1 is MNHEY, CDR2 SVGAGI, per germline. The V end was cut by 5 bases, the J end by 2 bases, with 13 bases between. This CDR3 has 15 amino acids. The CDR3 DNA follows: TGTGCCAGCAGTCGGGGGGACACTCGCAATCAGCCCCAGCATTTT. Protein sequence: CASSRGDTRNQPQHF.

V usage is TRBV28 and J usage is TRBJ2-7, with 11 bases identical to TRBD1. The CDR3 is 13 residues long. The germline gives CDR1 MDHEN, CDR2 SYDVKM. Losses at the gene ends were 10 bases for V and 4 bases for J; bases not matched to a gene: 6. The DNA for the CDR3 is TGTGCCACGTGGGACAGGGGGATATACGAGCAGTACTTC. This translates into CATWDRGIYEQYF.

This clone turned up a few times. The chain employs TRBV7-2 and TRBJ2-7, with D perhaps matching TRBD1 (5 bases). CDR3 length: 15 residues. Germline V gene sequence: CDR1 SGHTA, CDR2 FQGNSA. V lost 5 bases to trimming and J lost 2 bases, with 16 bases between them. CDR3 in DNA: TGTGCCAGCAGCCCCCCCCGGGCAGGGACCTACGAGCAGTACTTC. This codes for CASSPPRAGTYEQYF.

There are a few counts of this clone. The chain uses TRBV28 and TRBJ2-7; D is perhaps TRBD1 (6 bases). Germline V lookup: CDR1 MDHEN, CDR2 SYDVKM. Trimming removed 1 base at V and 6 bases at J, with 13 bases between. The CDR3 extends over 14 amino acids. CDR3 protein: CASSLFAGASEQYF. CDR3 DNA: TGTGCCAGCAGTTTATTCGCAGGGGCTTCCGAGCAGTACTTC.

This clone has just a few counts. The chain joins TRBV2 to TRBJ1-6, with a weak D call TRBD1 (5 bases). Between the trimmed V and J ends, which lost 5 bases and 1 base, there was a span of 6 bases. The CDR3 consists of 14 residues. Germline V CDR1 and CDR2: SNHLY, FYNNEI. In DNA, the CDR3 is TGTGCCAGCAGTCAGGGTTCCTATAATTCACCCCTCCACTTT. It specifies CASSQGSYNSPLHF. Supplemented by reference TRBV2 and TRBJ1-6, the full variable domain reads EPEVTQTPSHQVTQMGQEVILRCVPISNHLYFYWYRQILGQKVEFLVSFYNNEISEKSEIFDDQFSVERPDGSNFTLKIRSTKLEDSAMYFCASSQGSYNSPLHFGNGTRLTVT.

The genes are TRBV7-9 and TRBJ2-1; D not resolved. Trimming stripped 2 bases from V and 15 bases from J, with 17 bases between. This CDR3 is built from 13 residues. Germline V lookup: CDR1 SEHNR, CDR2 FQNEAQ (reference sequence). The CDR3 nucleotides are TGTGCCAGCAGCTTATCCACAGCCGATTGGGGGTTCTTC. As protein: CASSLSTADWGFF.

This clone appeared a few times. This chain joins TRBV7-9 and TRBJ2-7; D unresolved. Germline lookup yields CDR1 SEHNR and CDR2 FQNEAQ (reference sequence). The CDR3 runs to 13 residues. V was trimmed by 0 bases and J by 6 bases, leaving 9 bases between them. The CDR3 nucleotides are TGTGCCAGCAGCTTAGCGGAGAGAGCCGAGCAGTACTTC. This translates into CASSLAERAEQYF.

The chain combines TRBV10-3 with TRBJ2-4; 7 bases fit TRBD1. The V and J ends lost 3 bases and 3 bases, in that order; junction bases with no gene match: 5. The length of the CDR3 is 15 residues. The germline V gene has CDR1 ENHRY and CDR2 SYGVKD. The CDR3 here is CAISENRGDKNIQYF. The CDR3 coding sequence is TGTGCCATCAGTGAAAACAGGGGTGACAAAAACATTCAGTACTTC.